The 20 T cell receptor beta chains reported below all come from one sample, sequenced in a study of T-cell memory formation after mild COVID-19. TCRdb analysed the 5' RACE reads with MiXCR anew, one entry per CDR3 protein. Altogether around 300,000 distinct CDR3 sequences are present, about an eighth being singletons, with the ten largest covering 22%. Material for sequencing was PBMCs or a T cell subset sorted from them (not recorded which). The source of these receptors is a man between 18 and 35 years old who had mild COVID-19 (a few samples of this study predate the infection). Cell type and time point are not known.

Points on this clonotype: This may be a read error: a much more frequent sequence differs by one nucleotide. The chain joins TRBV5-1 to TRBJ2-2; D uncertain. Trimming left V 0 bases short and J 4 bases short, with 10 bases between. Germline CDR1 and CDR2: SGHRS and YFSETQ. There are 15 residues in the CDR3. The CDR3 DNA reads TGCGCCAGCAGCTTGGCCAGGCCGGGCACCGGGGAGCTGTTTTTT. This codes for CASSLARPGTGELFF.

J is TRBJ2-7 and V is TRBV2; D call uncertain. The germline V gene encodes CDR1 SNHLY and CDR2 FYNNEI. Trimming removed 4 bases at V and 7 bases at J, with 14 bases between. CDR3 length: 13 amino acids. The CDR3 DNA follows: TGTGCCAGCAGTGCTGACTTGGGCGGAGAGCAGTACGTC. This sequence encodes CASSADLGGEQYV.

The sample holds a few counts of this clonotype. V is TRBV6-5 and J is TRBJ2-7, with D perhaps TRBD1 (6 bases). Germline CDR1 reads MNHEY; CDR2 reads SVGAGI. CDR3 length equals 15 residues. The ends were cut back, 0 bases at V and 3 bases at J, with 12 bases in the middle. The CDR3: CASSYSLRGHYEQYF. The CDR3 nucleotides read TGTGCCAGCAGTTACTCGCTTCGGGGACACTACGAGCAGTACTTC.

The chain combines TRBV7-2 with TRBJ2-7, with TRBD2 matching 10 bases. The CDR3 is 15 amino acids. Germline V gives CDR1 SGHTA, CDR2 FQGNSA. The junction had 2 bases not matched to a gene; V was cut back by 1 base and J by 2 bases. CDR3 coding DNA: TGTGCCAGCAGCTTAGGAGCGGGGGGGCCCTACGAGCAGTACTTC. Protein product: CASSLGAGGPYEQYF.

This clonotype has just a few counts. The chain combines TRBV4-1 with TRBJ1-6, with D perhaps matching TRBD1 (5 bases). This CDR3 spans 15 amino acids. Germline V gene data show CDR1 as MGHRA and CDR2 as YSYEKL. With 3 bases removed from V and 10 bases from J, the gap between germline ends came to 16 bases. The CDR3 sequence is CASSHGGGVGSPLHF. CDR3 sequence (DNA): TGCGCCAGCAGCCACGGCGGGGGGGTGGGGTCACCCCTCCACTTT.

This clonotype was detected ten times or more. The chain employs TRBV20-1 and TRBJ2-4; TRBD2 agrees at 8 bases. V shed 5 bases and J 3 bases; nucleotides not matched to a gene: 3. The CDR3 contains 13 residues. Germline CDR1 and CDR2: DFQATT and SNEGSKA (reference sequence). The CDR3 region has the DNA TGCAGTGCTCCCGGGACTAGCAAAAACATTCAGTACTTC. Residues: CSAPGTSKNIQYF.

The chain couples TRBV5-1 to TRBJ2-3; 11 nucleotides agree with TRBD2. V lost 1 base, J lost 4 bases, and 14 bases stayed unmatched. Looked up from germline, CDR1 is SGHRS and CDR2 is YFSETQ. CDR3 size: 19 residues. In DNA, the CDR3 is TGCGCCAGCAGCTTGTCCACCGGGACTAGCGGCCTCACGGCAGATACGCAGTATTTT. Residues: CASSLSTGTSGLTADTQYF.

Remarks on this clonotype: This may come from a read error, since a much larger clone is one base off. The chain has TRBV11-2 and TRBJ2-7, with a possible D match to TRBD1 (6 bases). The CDR3 extends over 15 amino acids. V dropped 1 base and J dropped 0 bases, with 10 bases sitting between them. Germline CDR1 is SGHAT and CDR2 is FQNNGV. CDR3 bases: TGTGCCAGCAGCTTAGCGATAGGGGGCTCCTACGAGCAGTACTTC. This encodes CASSLAIGGSYEQYF.

This clonotype was counted ten times or more. V and J are TRBV12-3 or TRBV12-4 and TRBJ2-5, with 8 nucleotides matching TRBD2. V was pared by 3 bases and J by 2 bases, with 5 bases of the junction left unmatched. This CDR3 is 15 amino acids long. CDR3 in DNA: TGTGCCAGCAGTTTTCAACTAGCGGTACAAGAGACCCAGTACTTC. The encoded protein is CASSFQLAVQETQYF.

The sample holds a few counts of this clonotype. The J gene is TRBJ1-4, the V gene TRBV5-1; no clear D. The CDR3 runs to 14 residues. CDR1 and CDR2 from the germline V gene are SGHRS and YFSETQ. The V end was cut by 3 bases, the J end by 5 bases, with 11 bases between. The CDR3 DNA is TGCGCCAGCAGCTCTAACGGACCGAATGAAAAACTGTTTTTT. It specifies CASSSNGPNEKLFF.

The sample holds a few counts of this clonotype. This rearrangement joins TRBV18 to TRBJ2-5, with D tentatively TRBD2 (5 bases). This CDR3 spans 15 amino acids. Germline V gene data show CDR1 as KGHSH and CDR2 as LQKENI. V was clipped by 1 base and J by 5 bases, with 14 bases between them. The CDR3 loop is CASSPQLGGGETQYF. CDR3 nucleotide sequence: TGTGCCAGCTCACCACAGCTAGGCGGCGGGGAGACCCAGTACTTC.

About this clonotype: A single base separates this from a much larger clone, so it may be a read error. The genes are TRBV7-9 and TRBJ2-4; 7 positions match TRBD2. Germline-derived CDR1 and CDR2 are SEHNR and FQNEAQ (reference sequence). The CDR3 sequence is 15 residues long. Trimming removed 7 bases from V and 9 bases from J; junction bases left unmatched: 15. The CDR3 is CASTRKPGGMGIQYF. CDR3 coding DNA: TGTGCCAGCACCCGTAAACCGGGGGGAATGGGCATTCAGTACTTC.

The chain couples TRBV7-3 to TRBJ2-3; possible D gene TRBD2, 5 bases. CDR3 size: 15 residues. In germline, CDR1 is SGHTA, CDR2 FQGTGA. V was cut by 4 bases and J by 8 bases, with 19 bases left in between. CDR3 loop: CASSSTAGSLGTQYF. The CDR3 nucleotides read TGTGCCAGCAGCTCAACGGCGGGCTCGCTCGGTACGCAGTATTTT.

The rearrangement joins TRBV7-8 to TRBJ2-3, with D possibly matching TRBD1 (6 bases). Per germline, CDR1 SGHVS and CDR2 FQNEAQ. The germline V and J ends were trimmed by 0 bases and 5 bases, with 9 bases remaining between them. The CDR3 length is 14 residues. Written as DNA, the CDR3 is TGTGCCAGCAGCTTAGCGGGGGCCAAAGATACGCAGTATTTT. Translation: CASSLAGAKDTQYF.

This clonotype has ten or more counts. The V call is TRBV4-1, the J call TRBJ2-1; 7 positions agree with TRBD2. Germline-derived CDR1 and CDR2 are MGHRA and YSYEKL. V shed 2 bases and J 7 bases; nucleotides not matched to a gene: 5. This CDR3 is built from 14 residues. This chain's CDR3 is CASSQRAGTNEQFF. In DNA form, the CDR3 reads TGCGCCAGCAGCCAACGAGCGGGGACTAATGAGCAGTTCTTC.

In its sample, this clonotype was seen many times. The CDR3 nucleotides read TGTGCCAGCAGCTTGACAGGGGATATGGATACGCAGTATTTT. As protein: CASSLTGDMDTQYF. This chain joins TRBV7-9 and TRBJ2-3; 8 positions match TRBD1. Germline-derived CDR1 and CDR2 are SEHNR and FQNEAQ (reference sequence). There are 14 residues in the CDR3. Trimming cost V 3 bases and J 6 bases; bases outside gene matches: 5.

The chain has TRBV7-9 and TRBJ2-7, with a weak D call TRBD1 (5 bases). This CDR3 has 14 residues. Germline loops: CDR1 SEHNR, CDR2 FQNEAQ (reference sequence). With 7 bases removed from V and 2 bases from J, the gap between germline ends came to 15 bases. The DNA of the CDR3 is TGTGCCAGCACCCAGTCGACGACAGCCTACGAGCAGTACTTC. This codes for CASTQSTTAYEQYF.

This sequence joins TRBV7-2 and TRBJ2-5; 8 bases are shared with TRBD2. CDR1 and CDR2 (germline): SGHTA, FQGNSA. Trimming at V came to 3 bases and at J to 2 bases, leaving 5 bases not matched to a gene. This CDR3 contains 15 residues. CDR3 coding DNA: TGTGCCAGCAGCTTTAGCGGGGCAATGCAAGAGACCCAGTACTTC. Translation gives CASSFSGAMQETQYF.

The V call is TRBV4-1, the J call TRBJ2-7; D gene ambiguous. CDR1 MGHRA and CDR2 YSYEKL come from the germline V gene. V was pared by 0 bases and J by 3 bases, with 3 bases between. The CDR3 loop spans 12 amino acids. The DNA of the CDR3 is TGCGCCAGCAGCCAAGACTTCTACGAGCAGTACTTC. It encodes CASSQDFYEQYF.

This chain uses TRBV2 with TRBJ1-1; D remains unclear. The V gene lost 5 bases and the J gene lost 1 base, with 8 bases spanning the gap. The CDR3 loop spans 13 amino acids. Germline loops: CDR1 SNHLY, CDR2 FYNNEI. Here the CDR3 reads CASSSTENTEAFF. The DNA for the CDR3 is TGTGCCAGCAGTTCAACAGAGAACACTGAAGCTTTCTTT.